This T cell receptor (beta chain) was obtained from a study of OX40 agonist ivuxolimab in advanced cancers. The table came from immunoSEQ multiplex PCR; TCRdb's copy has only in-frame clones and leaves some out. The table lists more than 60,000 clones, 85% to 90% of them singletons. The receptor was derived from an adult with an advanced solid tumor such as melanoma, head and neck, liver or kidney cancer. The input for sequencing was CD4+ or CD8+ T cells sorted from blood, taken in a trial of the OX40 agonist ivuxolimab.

Here the CDR3 reads CASSLFGANYGYTF. The CDR3 DNA reads TGTGCCAGCAGTTTATTCGGGGCTAACTATGGCTACACCTTC. This chain links TRBV27 with TRBJ1-2; D is uncertain. The V and J ends lost 1 base and 0 bases respectively, with 6 bases between them. The length of the CDR3 is 14 residues. The V gene's germline CDR1 is MNHEY and CDR2 SMNVEV (reference sequence).